Listed here is a single T cell receptor (beta chain). As yet, its antigen is unknown. There are 15 residues in the CDR3. Germline V lookup: CDR1 MNHEY, CDR2 SVGAGI. V shed 4 bases and J 2 bases; nucleotides not matched to a gene: 7. These data are taken from a study of chemoradiotherapy in HPV16-positive cancers. Study-wide context: A couple of HPV16-positive patients' cells yielded candidate HPV-specific clones and common motifs. Whole-study findings and limits: During treatment, candidate HPV-specific clones and E7-related motifs expanded in tumor.

TCRdb's table, derived via immunoSEQ multiplex PCR, lists solely in-frame clones and lacks some. Among about 53,000 clones listed, roughly nine tenths were seen once. This sequence was found in a human donor with HPV-associated anogenital cancer. V usage is TRBV6-5 and J usage is TRBJ2-7; 8 bases align to TRBD2. Sample: blood, taken from a patient who underwent chemoradiotherapy. Here the CDR3 reads CASSSPSGRTYEQYF. The CDR3 coding sequence is TGTGCCAGCAGTTCCCCTAGCGGGCGGACCTACGAGCAGTACTTC.